This TCR beta chain was recorded in a study of early stage breast cancer tumors. TCRdb keeps only in-frame clones here, not all; method: immunoSEQ multiplex PCR. This sample has around 25,000 clones, with less than 75% found just once. V trimming: 3 bases; J trimming: 3 bases; junction bases outside the gene matches: 8. Germline values: CDR1 SGHAT, CDR2 FQNNGV. The CDR3 spans 18 residues. The gene calls are TRBV11-2 and TRBJ2-5; 15 bases are a match to TRBD2. The clonotype originates from a person between 60 and 69 years old with breast cancer. Material for sequencing was breast tumor tissue. CDR3 in DNA: TGTGCCAGCAGCTTCCGTGGACTAGCGGGAGGGCCGAAAGAGACCCAGTACTTC. Amino acids: CASSFRGLAGGPKETQYF.